This T cell receptor beta chain came from a study of OX40 agonist ivuxolimab in advanced cancers. The wider study: Patients undergoing dose escalation presented with hepatocellular carcinoma, melanoma, renal cell or head and neck cancer.

Here immunoSEQ multiplex PCR was the method, and the copy in TCRdb shows in-frame clones only, minus some. The data hold tens of thousands of clones, with about nine tenths observed a single time. Study-wide results and limits: The mean number of expanded clones was higher in CD8+ T cells than in CD4+.

Note on this clone: Its specificity is unknown.

CDR3 size: 16 residues. Per the germline V gene, CDR1 is LNHDA and CDR2 is SQIVND (reference sequence). The V and J ends lost 1 base and 2 bases respectively, with 14 bases between them. The receptor's source is an adult with an advanced solid tumor such as melanoma, head and neck, liver or kidney cancer. Material: CD4+ or CD8+ T cells sorted from blood, obtained in a trial of the OX40 agonist ivuxolimab. This chain connects TRBV19 to TRBJ1-1; D uncertain. The CDR3 sequence is CASSIGSVGLNTEAFF. The CDR3 region has the DNA TGTGCCAGTAGTATAGGTTCAGTAGGACTAAACACTGAAGCTTTCTTT.